The present T cell receptor (beta chain) was sequenced within a study of human T cells and chemical hapten exposure listed by TCRdb under 2021. Regarding the study in general: For sensitization, 2% DPC in acetone was applied to a roughly 2 cm by roughly 2 cm area of upper inner arm skin. Throughout the roughly 23-week study period, patients were also given weekly therapeutic DPC doses on the scalp. Patch tests used Finn chambers with 0.01% DPC on the upper back, scored after 6 days by International Contact Dermatitis Research Group standards. Most of the patients in the cohort were female, and the cohort covered alopecia areata with under or over 50% scalp involvement, alopecia totalis and alopecia universalis. Libraries were pooled for sequencing, and variation in per-sample TCR yields was attributed mainly to small differences in library volumes within the pool. The study tracked peripheral blood TCR repertoire changes in vivo during primary and secondary sensitization to the hapten diphenylcyclopropenone (DPC) in alopecia patients. Blood samples were taken from patients before sensitization (week 0) and then at 2, 6 and about 24 weeks after DPC sensitization. About 29 alopecia patients gave blood for TCR sequencing at one to four time points (pre-sensitization, 2, 6 and 24 weeks). Broad study findings and their caveats: DPC sensitization did not change the number of TCRs with a frequency above 1 in 1000, and there was no evidence of changes in global repertoire structure. The number of PT1 expanded TCRs positively correlated with patch test score, significant at thresholds 8, 16 and 32 but not 4. Alopecia, a presumed autoimmune disease, was present in all patients, so the immune response of the patients might differ from that of healthy individuals. Repeated subsampling changed both the strength of the expansion versus patch-test correlation and the threshold at which that correlation became significant. Expanded TCRs formed significantly more large CDR3 similarity clusters than pre-sensitization or healthy control sets, consistent with antigen-driven responses.

CDR1 SGHAT and CDR2 FQDESV were looked up in the germline V gene (reference sequence). V is reduced by 5 bases and J by 0 bases, leaving a spacing of 8 bases between them. Counted from cysteine to phenylalanine, this CDR3 has 14 amino acids. Only CDR3 DNA is held: 42 bases, read in frame from base 1. Libraries came from RACE. Reads for this sample came from a NextSeq 500. During library preparation, unique molecular identifiers were attached to individual cDNA molecules so that TCRs could be counted in a quantitative, reproducible way. For every blood RNA sample, sequencing covered both the TCR alpha and TCR beta chains. In the source study's methods: The median number of TCRs per sample was 95,638, ranging from about 23,224 to 750,000. The Decombinator software suite was used to annotate the V, J and CDR3 of the TCR reads. For the PS versus PT1 abundance plots, all samples were subsampled to the same number of TCRs (28,000). Expanded TCRs were defined as absent before sensitization and observed at least eight times at the 2-week time point. The public reads were quality trimmed at Q25 with fastp and then assembled into clones with MiXCR by TCRdb, keeping productive beta chains. When rows share a CDR3 protein, they turn into one entry using the most common DNA and genes. The V and J calls follow TCRdb's processing rather than the paper's. This sample holds 190,000 or so distinct CDR3 sequences; approximately 29% were observed only once. Roughly 3% of the sample belongs to the ten largest clones.

The time point label on this specimen signifies: pre-sensitization, week 0. This sample's treatment or condition label indicates: therapeutic diphenylcyclopropenone sensitization with weekly scalp DPC. At each patch-test visit, blood was drawn before the patch test was applied. Eligible patients were aged 18 to 70, diagnosed with alopecia, deemed suitable for DPC therapy, and excluded if pregnant. Total RNA was extracted from unfractionated whole blood collected in Tempus Blood RNA tubes. This clonotype was found a few times. This clone's antigen is unknown. Base qualities are not recorded, but no much larger clone differs from it by a single base.

Recombination linked TRBV11-1 to TRBJ2-1; TRBD1 is possibly the D segment (5 matching bases). The receptor was derived from a woman in her twenties or thirties with alopecia areata. Some clones in this sample may be carry-over from other donors' samples. The sample here was whole blood, taken in connection with sensitization to the hapten diphenylcyclopropenone (DPC). This receptor has the CDR3 CASSPQGSYNEQFF. The sequenced DNA is TGTGCCAGCAGCCCCCAGGGCTCCTACAATGAGCAGTTCTTC. The variable domain in full, with residues beyond the CDR3 obtained from the reference TRBV11-1 and TRBJ2-1 genes, is EAEVAQSPRYKITEKSQAVAFWCDPISGHATLYWYRQILGQGPELLVQFQDESVVDDSQLPKDRFSAERLKGVDSTLKIQPAELGDSAMYLCASSPQGSYNEQFFGPGTRLTVL.